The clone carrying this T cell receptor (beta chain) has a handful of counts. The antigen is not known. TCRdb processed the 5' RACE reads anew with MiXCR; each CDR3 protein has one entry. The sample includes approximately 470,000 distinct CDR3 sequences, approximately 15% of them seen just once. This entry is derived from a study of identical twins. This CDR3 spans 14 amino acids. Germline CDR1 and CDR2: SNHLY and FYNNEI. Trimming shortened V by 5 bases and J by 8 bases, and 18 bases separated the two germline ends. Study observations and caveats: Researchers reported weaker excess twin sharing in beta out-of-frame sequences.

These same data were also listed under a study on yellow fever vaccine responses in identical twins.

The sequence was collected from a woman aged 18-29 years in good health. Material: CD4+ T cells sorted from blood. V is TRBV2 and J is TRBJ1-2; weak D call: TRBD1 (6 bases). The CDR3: CASSPEGEALGYTF. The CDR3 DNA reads TGTGCCAGCAGTCCCGAGGGGGAGGCCCTGGGCTACACCTTC.